Following are 27 T cell receptor beta chains from one sample sequenced in a study of cytomegalovirus exposure and HLA in healthy donors. Sequencing used immunoSEQ multiplex PCR; TCRdb keeps in-frame clones, though not all of them. This repertoire shows under 140,000 clones, roughly 90% found once; its top ten account for over 1.1%. The sample taken for sequencing was PBMCs. Receptors were obtained from a woman in her 30s in good health and CMV-seropositive.

This clone has a single count. V is TRBV27 and J is TRBJ1-2; 7 nucleotides line up with TRBD1. The CDR3 spans 17 residues. The germline V gene encodes CDR1 MNHEY and CDR2 SMNVEV (reference sequence). Trimming cost V 8 bases and J 4 bases; bases outside gene matches: 19. The CDR3 DNA is TGTGCCAGCGCTTCAATCGGGGCAGGGGGACCGACCTATGGCTACACCTTC. The encoded protein is CASASIGAGGPTYGYTF.

This chain connects TRBV2 to TRBJ2-5, with 8 bases fitting TRBD1. Germline V gives CDR1 SNHLY, CDR2 FYNNEI. The CDR3 covers 16 residues. Trimming removed 5 bases from V and 1 base from J; junction bases left unmatched: 9. CDR3 loop: CASSWNRDRLQETQYF. CDR3 in DNA: TGTGCCAGCAGTTGGAACCGGGACAGGCTCCAAGAGACCCAGTACTTC.

This chain connects TRBV6-1 to TRBJ2-7; 7 bases are shared with TRBD1. The germline V gene has CDR1 MNHNS and CDR2 SASEGT. Unmatched junction bases numbered 8, after V lost 6 bases and J lost 3 bases. CDR3 length: 14 residues. The CDR3 protein is CASSPTGMNYEQYF. In DNA, the CDR3 is TGTGCCAGCAGCCCGACAGGGATGAACTACGAGCAGTACTTC.

V is TRBV4-3 and J is TRBJ2-7, with a possible D match to TRBD1 (5 bases). Per the germline V gene, CDR1 is LGHNA and CDR2 is YSLEER. The length of the CDR3 is 14 residues. The V and J ends lost 0 bases and 4 bases respectively, with 10 bases between them. CDR3 amino acids: CASSQERQGYEQYF. CDR3 nucleotides: TGCGCCAGCAGCCAAGAGAGGCAGGGTTACGAGCAGTACTTC.

The chain recombines TRBV30 with TRBJ2-1; a weak D match, TRBD2 (5 bases). V was cut by 2 bases and J by 9 bases, with 14 bases left in between. The germline V gene has CDR1 GTSNPN and CDR2 SVGIG (reference sequence). The CDR3 is made up of 13 amino acids. CDR3 in DNA: TGTGCCTGGAGTCGTCCCGAGGGCCCTGAGCAGTTCTTC. It codes for CAWSRPEGPEQFF.

This chain connects TRBV6-5 to TRBJ1-2; 9 bases are a match to TRBD1. V shed 6 bases and J 10 bases; nucleotides not matched to a gene: 12. CDR1 is MNHEY, CDR2 SVGAGI, per germline. The CDR3 covers 14 residues. CDR3 sequence (DNA): TGTGCCAGCAGGACGACAGGGGGTAACGTCTACTACACCTTC. It encodes CASRTTGGNVYYTF.

The gene calls are TRBV6-1 and TRBJ2-7, with D possibly being TRBD1 (9 bases). The germline V gene encodes CDR1 MNHNS and CDR2 SASEGT. Trimming took 5 bases from V and 3 from J, leaving 14 bases between them. This CDR3 spans 14 amino acids. The CDR3 loop reads CASSRGGQGYEQYF. The CDR3 nucleotides read TGTGCCAGCAGTCGGGGGGGACAGGGCTACGAGCAGTACTTC.

The table lists this clone with a few counts. The DNA of the CDR3 is TGTGCCAGCAGCGTAGCCCACAGTTTAGCGGGGGGGCCGAGCTACTTC. Its protein product is CASSVAHSLAGGPSYF. V and J are TRBV9 and TRBJ2-5; 11 bases map to TRBD2. The CDR3 has 16 amino acids. Germline values: CDR1 SGDLS, CDR2 YYNGEE. The junction had 15 bases not matched to a gene; V was cut back by 0 bases and J by 14 bases.

This clone has more than one count but fewer than ten. The chain uses TRBV4-1 and TRBJ2-5, with D possibly TRBD2 on 6 matching bases. CDR1 and CDR2 (germline): MGHRA, YSYEKL. The V end was cut by 3 bases, the J end by 7 bases, with 12 bases between. This CDR3 has 13 residues. In DNA, the CDR3 is TGCGCCAGCAGCCAGGGCCTCGGGGGGACCCAGTACTTC. This encodes CASSQGLGGTQYF.

The chain combines TRBV19 with TRBJ1-2; weak D call: TRBD1 (6 bases). The germline V gene has CDR1 LNHDA and CDR2 SQIVND (reference sequence). The V and J ends lost 5 bases and 1 base respectively, with 17 bases between them. This CDR3 has 16 residues. DNA of the CDR3: TGTGCCAGTAGTTATATGTTCGGCAGGGGTAACTATGGCTACACCTTC. Protein product: CASSYMFGRGNYGYTF.

The chain joins TRBV10-3 to TRBJ1-4; TRBD1 agrees at 10 bases. CDR1 and CDR2 from the germline V gene are ENHRY and SYGVKD. This CDR3 comprises 16 residues. Trimming removed 5 bases from V and 7 bases from J; junction bases left unmatched: 10. As DNA, the CDR3 is TGTGCCATCAGTCAACCCGCCGGGACAGGGGCTGAAAAACTGTTTTTT. Its protein product is CAISQPAGTGAEKLFF.

This rearrangement joins TRBV25-1 to TRBJ1-3; a possible D gene is TRBD1 (6 bases). V dropped 1 base and J dropped 0 bases, with 7 bases sitting between them. CDR3 length: 15 amino acids. CDR1 MGHDK and CDR2 SYGVNS come from the germline V gene. The CDR3 is CASSELQGSGNTIYF. CDR3 nucleotides: TGTGCCAGCAGTGAATTACAGGGCTCTGGAAACACCATATATTTT.

The rearrangement joins TRBV6-4 to TRBJ2-3; D is unresolved. The V gene's germline CDR1 is MRHNA and CDR2 SNTAGT. This CDR3 has 15 residues. With 0 bases removed from V and 1 base from J, the gap between germline ends came to 8 bases. The DNA of the CDR3 is TGTGCCAGCAGTGACTCTATGCGAGGCACAGATACGCAGTATTTT. It is translated as CASSDSMRGTDTQYF.

The rearrangement links TRBV4-1 to TRBJ2-3; D possibly corresponds to TRBD2 (5 bases). The CDR3 spans 15 residues. V lost 5 bases and J lost 4, with 16 bases in between. Germline assignment: CDR1 MGHRA and CDR2 YSYEKL. The CDR3 DNA reads TGCGCCAGCAGCGGTCTGGGGAGCGGATCAGATACGCAGTATTTT. Encoded protein: CASSGLGSGSDTQYF.

V usage is TRBV30 and J usage is TRBJ2-1; TRBD2 matches 7 bases. CDR3 length equals 15 residues. V lost 1 base and J lost 8; bases outside the gene matches: 11. In germline, CDR1 is GTSNPN, CDR2 SVGIG (reference sequence). CDR3 bases: TGTGCCTGGAGTGGCAGGACTAGTAAGTTGGATGAGCAGTTCTTC. Translating gives CAWSGRTSKLDEQFF.

The rearrangement links TRBV27 to TRBJ2-7, with D possibly being TRBD1 (5 bases). Germline V lookup: CDR1 MNHEY, CDR2 SMNVEV (reference sequence). The CDR3 has 13 residues. Trimming took off 4 bases at V and 6 bases at J, with 13 bases between the two ends. The CDR3, as DNA: TGTGCCAGCAGTTACCAGGGCTCTGGCGAGCAGTACTTC. It translates to CASSYQGSGEQYF.

The chain uses TRBV7-2 and TRBJ2-5; 9 bases fit TRBD2. This CDR3 is built from 14 residues. Looked up from germline, CDR1 is SGHTA and CDR2 is FQGNSA. Trimming took 5 bases from V and 2 from J; bases not matched to a gene: 3. In DNA form, the CDR3 reads TGTGCCAGCAGCGGTAGCGGGGGACAAGAGACCCAGTACTTC. It codes for CASSGSGGQETQYF.

The V gene is TRBV28, the J gene TRBJ2-5, with a tentative D call TRBD1 (8 bases). The CDR3 is 15 residues long. Germline V gene lookup returns CDR1 MDHEN and CDR2 SYDVKM. Trimming took 6 bases from V and 5 from J, leaving 19 bases between them. In DNA form, the CDR3 reads TGTGCCAGCAGCCTCCCCGGACAGGGAGGGGAGACCCAGTACTTC. This codes for CASSLPGQGGETQYF.

This clone was seen just once. The CDR3 nucleotides read TGTGCCAGTAGTCCCCGGACAGGGAATCAGCCCCAGCATTTT. Translation: CASSPRTGNQPQHF. The chain uses TRBV19 and TRBJ1-5; 8 positions match TRBD1. Germline lookup yields CDR1 LNHDA and CDR2 SQIVND (reference sequence). V shed 5 bases and J 4 bases; nucleotides not matched to a gene: 4. The CDR3 consists of 14 residues.

This clone came up a few times. J is TRBJ2-7 and V is TRBV6-1; possible D gene TRBD1, 5 bases. The germline V gene has CDR1 MNHNS and CDR2 SASEGT. The length of the CDR3 is 12 residues. V gave up 6 bases and J gave up 7 bases, with 13 bases separating them. Here the CDR3 reads CASSPQGSEQYF. Written as DNA, the CDR3 is TGTGCCAGCAGCCCGCAGGGTTCAGAGCAGTACTTC.

The chain carries TRBV11-2 and TRBJ2-3, with D perhaps matching TRBD1 (7 bases). The CDR3 runs to 17 residues. Germline V gene data show CDR1 as SGHAT and CDR2 as FQNNGV. V lost 4 bases and J lost 6, with 23 bases in between. The CDR3 sequence: CASSSAGGGGPADTQYF. In DNA form, the CDR3 reads TGTGCCAGCAGCTCAGCCGGAGGGGGCGGGCCCGCTGATACGCAGTATTTT.

V usage is TRBV6-6 and J usage is TRBJ2-3; D might be TRBD1 (6 bases). The CDR3 is 14 amino acids. V dropped 9 bases and J dropped 1 base, with 14 bases sitting between them. Germline V gene sequence: CDR1 MNHNY, CDR2 SVGAGI (reference sequence). The CDR3 is CASRQALGTDTQYF. The CDR3 DNA sequence: TGTGCCAGTAGACAGGCCTTGGGCACAGATACGCAGTATTTT.

Comment on this clone: One end of the junction does not line up with germline, which may come from a read error. The rearrangement joins TRBV30 to TRBJ1-2; D is possibly TRBD1 (5 bases). CDR3 length: 13 residues. The germline V gene encodes CDR1 GTSNPN and CDR2 SVGIG (reference sequence). The CDR3 nucleotides read TGTGCCTGGCAGGTGGGGGGGAACTATGGCCACACCTTC. Translating it yields CAWQVGGNYGHTF.

V usage is TRBV5-8 and J usage is TRBJ1-5, with TRBD1 as a possible D gene (5 bases). Germline loops: CDR1 SGHTS, CDR2 YDEGEE. The CDR3 spans 13 residues. Trimming cost V 1 base and J 7 bases, with 9 bases left between them. Here the CDR3 reads CASSLRQGQPQHF. CDR3 DNA: TGTGCCAGCAGCTTGAGGCAGGGCCAGCCCCAGCATTTT.

The chain joins TRBV10-3 to TRBJ2-2; unclear D gene. Germline values: CDR1 ENHRY, CDR2 SYGVKD. This CDR3 is 14 amino acids long. Trimming pared 10 bases from V and 0 bases from J, leaving 12 bases between. In DNA, the CDR3 is TGTGCCAGTCTGGCGGCCGCGAACACCGGGGAGCTGTTTTTT. Its protein product is CASLAAANTGELFF.

The V gene is TRBV7-8, the J gene TRBJ1-1; D is unresolved. This CDR3 contains 14 residues. With 1 base removed from V and 7 bases from J, the gap between germline ends came to 13 bases. Per the germline V gene, CDR1 is SGHVS and CDR2 is FQNEAQ. CDR3: CASSLDVRFNEAFF. CDR3 bases: TGTGCCAGCAGCTTAGATGTACGGTTTAATGAAGCTTTCTTT.

This chain's CDR3 is CASSSGQGPQTLTEAFF. The CDR3 DNA sequence: TGTGCCAGCAGCTCAGGACAGGGGCCCCAAACTCTCACTGAAGCTTTCTTT. The chain has TRBV5-6 and TRBJ1-1; TRBD1 aligns across 9 bases. The germline gives CDR1 SGHDT, CDR2 YYEEEE. This CDR3 comprises 17 residues. V dropped 3 bases and J dropped 4; count of bases not matched to a gene: 13.